These 18 T cell receptor beta chains were sequenced from one sample in a study of vaccination effects on CD4 cells after COVID-19. The assay was immunoSEQ multiplex PCR, and TCRdb's table has in-frame clones only and misses some. The table includes about 20,000 clones, around 74% detected once. Sequencing followed a ViraFEST assay step that expanded antigen-specific CD4+ T cells with viral peptide pools. When less than 12 days of culture had elapsed, CD4+ T cells were isolated. This individual tested PCR-positive for SARS-CoV-2 infection between March and December 2020. Antigens for these TCRs are unknown. Sequenced here: CD4+ T cells from PBMCs cultured with SARS-CoV-2 spike peptides, sampled before COVID-19 vaccination. All receptors come from a human donor who had a prior SARS-CoV-2 infection.

CDR3 nucleotides: TGTGCCAGCACGGGACTAGAACAAGAGACCCAGTACTTC. It codes for CASTGLEQETQYF. This sequence joins TRBV2 and TRBJ2-5; 8 nucleotides agree with TRBD2. Germline V gene sequence: CDR1 SNHLY, CDR2 FYNNEI. This CDR3 comprises 13 residues. The V gene end was trimmed by 7 bases and the J gene end by 2 bases; junction bases not matched to a gene: 3.

This chain connects TRBV7-9 to TRBJ1-3; 8 nucleotides align to TRBD1. Germline-derived CDR1 and CDR2 are SEHNR and FQNEAQ (reference sequence). Germline trimming cut 1 base from V and 3 bases from J; bases unmatched to any gene: 14. The CDR3 loop spans 19 amino acids. The CDR3 here is CASSLGTGISVFRGNTIYF. The CDR3 DNA follows: TGTGCCAGCAGCTTAGGGACAGGGATCTCGGTTTTTCGTGGAAACACCATATATTTT.

V gene TRBV9 combines with J gene TRBJ2-2; D is perhaps TRBD1 (5 bases). This CDR3 contains 15 residues. Between the trimmed V and J ends, which lost 1 base and 6 bases, there was a span of 13 bases. Germline loops: CDR1 SGDLS, CDR2 YYNGEE. The chain's CDR3 is CASSVFHQGPGELFF. In DNA form, the CDR3 reads TGTGCCAGCAGCGTATTCCACCAGGGCCCCGGGGAGCTGTTTTTT.

This clone has only one observation. This chain uses TRBV5-4 with TRBJ1-4; D call uncertain. Per the germline V gene, CDR1 is SGHNT and CDR2 is YYREEE (reference sequence). The CDR3 loop spans 13 amino acids. V was cut by 2 bases and J by 0 bases, with 2 bases left in between. CDR3 sequence (DNA): TGTGCCAGCAGCTTTTCAACTAATGAAAAACTGTTTTTT. Translation gives CASSFSTNEKLFF.

This chain joins TRBV10-3 and TRBJ2-3; 12 bases line up with TRBD2. V dropped 6 bases and J dropped 5; count of bases not matched to a gene: 3. The germline CDR1 and CDR2 sequences are ENHRY and SYGVKD. The CDR3 has 14 residues. Here the CDR3 reads CAIRTSGGGDTQYF. DNA for the CDR3: TGTGCCATCAGGACTAGCGGGGGTGGAGATACGCAGTATTTT.

The chain is built from TRBV19 and TRBJ1-2, with D possibly being TRBD1 (5 bases). V was shortened by 4 bases and J by 6 bases, with 15 bases between the two germline ends. Germline CDR1 and CDR2: LNHDA and SQIVND (reference sequence). The CDR3 loop spans 14 amino acids. In nucleotides, the CDR3 is TGTGCCAGTAGTAAGAGTGTGAGGGGCCATGGCTACACCTTC. Amino acids: CASSKSVRGHGYTF.

The chain employs TRBV28 and TRBJ1-1; possible D gene TRBD1, 6 bases. Trimming left V 7 bases short and J 4 bases short, with 16 bases between. The germline V gene encodes CDR1 MDHEN and CDR2 SYDVKM. This CDR3 is built from 14 residues. DNA for the CDR3: TGTGCCAGCAATAACAGGGATCGAGGCACTGAAGCTTTCTTT. Translated, it gives CASNNRDRGTEAFF.

The genes are TRBV4-3 and TRBJ1-1; D gene unclear. The CDR3 length is 15 residues. Per the germline V gene, CDR1 is LGHNA and CDR2 is YSLEER. V gave up 0 bases and J gave up 4 bases, with 12 bases separating them. The CDR3 region has the DNA TGCGCCAGCAGCCAAGACGGCAGGAGGCCCACTGAAGCTTTCTTT. It is translated as CASSQDGRRPTEAFF.

This clone was seen a handful of times. The chain couples TRBV30 to TRBJ1-3; D is undetermined. V lost 0 bases, J lost 2 bases, and 5 bases lay in between. The CDR3 extends over 13 amino acids. Germline CDR1 reads GTSNPN; CDR2 reads SVGIG (reference sequence). The CDR3 DNA is TGTGCCTGGAGTGTAAACGCTGGAAACACCATATATTTT. As protein: CAWSVNAGNTIYF.

The chain joins TRBV10-3 to TRBJ2-1; no firm D call. This CDR3 is built from 13 residues. Trimming removed 0 bases from V and 10 bases from J, with 10 bases in between. CDR1 ENHRY and CDR2 SYGVKD come from the germline V gene. CDR3 DNA: TGTGCCATCAGTGAGTCTATGCCTGGCGAGCAGTTCTTC. Encoded protein: CAISESMPGEQFF.

V usage is TRBV30 and J usage is TRBJ2-2, with 7 positions matching TRBD1. Losses at the gene ends were 8 bases for V and 0 bases for J; bases not matched to a gene: 9. CDR1 GTSNPN and CDR2 SVGIG come from the germline V gene (reference sequence). The CDR3 has 15 amino acids. CDR3 in amino acids: CALRGGSTNTGELFF. The CDR3 DNA sequence: TGTGCCCTCCGAGGGGGCTCGACGAACACCGGGGAGCTGTTTTTT.

The chain uses TRBV18 and TRBJ2-1; D ambiguous. The germline gives CDR1 KGHSH, CDR2 LQKENI. The CDR3 contains 14 residues. V dropped 1 base and J dropped 5 bases, with 9 bases sitting between them. CDR3 DNA sequence: TGTGCCAGCTCACCACGGTCCGTGGACAATGAGCAGTTCTTC. Translated: CASSPRSVDNEQFF.

The rearrangement links TRBV28 to TRBJ1-2; D remains unclear. The CDR3 sequence is 14 residues long. Germline V lookup: CDR1 MDHEN, CDR2 SYDVKM. V lost 6 bases, J lost 8 bases, and 19 bases lay in between. CDR3 residues: CASSKTRTATGYTF. The CDR3 DNA reads as TGTGCCAGCAGCAAAACAAGGACCGCGACCGGCTACACCTTC.

The V and J genes are TRBV5-1 and TRBJ1-4, with no clear D. Per the germline V gene, CDR1 is SGHRS and CDR2 is YFSETQ. The CDR3 runs to 14 residues. The ends were cut back, 0 bases at V and 7 bases at J, with 10 bases in the middle. The CDR3 loop reads CASSLEGIREKLFF. CDR3 nucleotides: TGCGCCAGCAGCTTGGAAGGGATCCGTGAAAAACTGTTTTTT.

This clone was found a few times. The V call is TRBV5-1, the J call TRBJ2-7; D is unclear. CDR1 and CDR2 from the germline V gene are SGHRS and YFSETQ. With 3 bases removed from V and 6 bases from J, the gap between germline ends came to 13 bases. This CDR3 is 13 amino acids long. CDR3 sequence reads: CASSYNPGGEQYF. The CDR3 bases are TGCGCCAGCAGCTACAATCCTGGCGGCGAGCAGTACTTC.

This chain links TRBV6-5 with TRBJ1-2; perhaps TRBD1 as D (5 bases). There are 13 residues in the CDR3. Germline CDR1 reads MNHEY; CDR2 reads SVGAGI. Deletions cut 6 bases from V and 8 bases from J, with 16 bases between. In DNA form, the CDR3 reads TGTGCCAGCAGATTCAGGGAGGGCGAAGGCTACACCTTC. Translating it yields CASRFREGEGYTF.

The rearrangement uses TRBV27 and TRBJ2-7; D unresolved. In germline, CDR1 is MNHEY, CDR2 SMNVEV (reference sequence). V was cut by 2 bases and J by 3 bases, with 20 bases left in between. This CDR3 is 17 amino acids long. CDR3 region: CASSLGPDPGSGYEQYF. CDR3 bases: TGTGCCAGCAGTTTAGGCCCTGACCCAGGATCCGGCTACGAGCAGTACTTC.

This clone is labeled medium-sized (0.01 to 0.1%). The genes are TRBV7-3 and TRBJ1-1, with a possible D match to TRBD1 (6 bases). Germline values: CDR1 SGHTA, CDR2 FQGTGA. V shed 4 bases and J shed 3 bases, with 24 bases lying between them. The CDR3 sequence is 18 residues long. The CDR3 here is CASSYLSTGPAADTEAFF. CDR3 coding DNA: TGTGCCAGCAGCTACCTATCGACAGGCCCCGCGGCTGACACTGAAGCTTTCTTT.